The clone carrying this T cell receptor (beta chain) came up once. The target antigen is unknown. This sequence may be a read error, since a much larger clone differs from it by one base. The data belong to a study of CD8 T cells in ankylosing spondylitis. Library preparation for TCR beta used quantitative 5'-RACE with molecular barcodes. In TCRdb, the 5' RACE reads were re-called with MiXCR into one record per CDR3 protein. Of just under 95,000 distinct CDR3 sequences listed, roughly 9.6% are singletons. Study conclusions and caveats: There was a TCR beta motif, made of several highly homologous variants, that appeared characteristic of ankylosing spondylitis blood. Significant enrichment of disease-linked clones was reported in matched ankylosing spondylitis synovial fluid. Relatively rare in peripheral blood, disease-linked clones were also CD8+.

Germline trimming cut 4 bases from V and 0 bases from J; bases unmatched to any gene: 3. The germline V gene encodes CDR1 GTSNPN and CDR2 SVGIG (reference sequence). This CDR3 is built from 14 residues. The sequence derives from a male donor with ankylosing spondylitis or in good health (not recorded which). V and J are TRBV30 and TRBJ2-5; 9 bases map to TRBD2. The sequencing input was blood, either unsorted or a sorted T cell fraction (not recorded which). The chain's CDR3 is CAWKQREDQETQYF. DNA of the CDR3: TGTGCCTGGAAACAGCGGGAGGACCAAGAGACCCAGTACTTC.